This T cell receptor (beta chain) was retrieved from a study of blood T cells in healthy people across ages. Sample-barcoded 5' priming and a J-beta primer mix drove a second PCR of about 6 to 12 cycles. TCRdb re-called the 5' RACE reads through MiXCR, storing one row per CDR3 protein. The sample holds over 300,000 distinct CDR3 sequences, about 52% seen once. With 5 bases clipped from V and 7 bases from J, the junction kept 12 bases outside the gene matches. Germline CDR1 SGHTA, CDR2 FQGNSA. There are 16 residues in the CDR3. The source is a man aged 55 to 69 in good health. This rearrangement joins TRBV7-2 to TRBJ2-7, with TRBD2 matching 12 bases. The sequencing input was blood. CDR3 in DNA: TGTGCCAGCAGCGCCCGACAACTAGCGGGAGGTGGGGAGCAGTACTTC. Amino acid sequence: CASSARQLAGGGEQYF.